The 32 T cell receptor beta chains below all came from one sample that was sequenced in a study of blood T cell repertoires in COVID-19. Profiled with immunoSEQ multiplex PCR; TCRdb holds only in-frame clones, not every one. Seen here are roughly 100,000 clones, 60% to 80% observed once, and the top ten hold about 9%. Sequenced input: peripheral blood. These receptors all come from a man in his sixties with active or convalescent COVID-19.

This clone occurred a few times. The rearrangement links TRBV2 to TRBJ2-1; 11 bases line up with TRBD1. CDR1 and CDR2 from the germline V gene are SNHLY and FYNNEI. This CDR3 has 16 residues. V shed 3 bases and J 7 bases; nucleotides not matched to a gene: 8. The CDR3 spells CASSESGDRGTNEQFF. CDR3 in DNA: TGTGCCAGCAGTGAGTCCGGGGACAGGGGGACAAATGAGCAGTTCTTC.

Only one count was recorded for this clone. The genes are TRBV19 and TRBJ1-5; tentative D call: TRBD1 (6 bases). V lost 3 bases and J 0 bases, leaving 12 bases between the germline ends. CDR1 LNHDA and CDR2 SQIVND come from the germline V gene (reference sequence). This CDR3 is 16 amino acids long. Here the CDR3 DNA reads TGTGCCAGTAGTATGGGGGACACTAATAGCAATCAGCCCCAGCATTTT. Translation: CASSMGDTNSNQPQHF.

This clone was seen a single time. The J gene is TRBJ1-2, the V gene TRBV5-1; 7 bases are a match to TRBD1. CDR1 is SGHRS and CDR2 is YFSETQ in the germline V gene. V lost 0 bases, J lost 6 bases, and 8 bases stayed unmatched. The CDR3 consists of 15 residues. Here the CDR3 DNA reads TGCGCCAGCAGCTTGGCCAAGGGACAGTTACATGGCTACACCTTC. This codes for CASSLAKGQLHGYTF.

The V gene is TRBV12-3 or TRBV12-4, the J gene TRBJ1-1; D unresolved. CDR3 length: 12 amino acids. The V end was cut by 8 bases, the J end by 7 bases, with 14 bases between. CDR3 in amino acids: CASSRTGGEAFF. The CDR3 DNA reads TGTGCCAGCTCGCGAACCGGCGGTGAAGCTTTCTTT.

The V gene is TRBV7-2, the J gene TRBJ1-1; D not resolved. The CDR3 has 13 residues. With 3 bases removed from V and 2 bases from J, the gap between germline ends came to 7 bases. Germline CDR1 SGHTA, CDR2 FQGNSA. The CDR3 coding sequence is TGTGCCAGCAGCTTTGGAGCTAACACTGAAGCTTTCTTT. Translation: CASSFGANTEAFF.

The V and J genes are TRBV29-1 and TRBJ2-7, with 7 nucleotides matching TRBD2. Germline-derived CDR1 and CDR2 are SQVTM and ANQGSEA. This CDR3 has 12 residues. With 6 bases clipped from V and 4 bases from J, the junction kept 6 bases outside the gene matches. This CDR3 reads CSVKISGYEQYF. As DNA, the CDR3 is TGCAGCGTGAAGATTAGCGGGTACGAGCAGTACTTC.

The CDR3 DNA reads as TGTGCCAGCTCACCACGACAGGGGATGAACACTGAAGCTTTCTTT. This codes for CASSPRQGMNTEAFF. The V gene is TRBV18, the J gene TRBJ1-1, with 8 bases matching TRBD1. In germline, CDR1 is KGHSH, CDR2 LQKENI. The CDR3 length is 15 residues. Trimming at V came to 1 base and at J to 0 bases, leaving 1 base not matched to a gene.

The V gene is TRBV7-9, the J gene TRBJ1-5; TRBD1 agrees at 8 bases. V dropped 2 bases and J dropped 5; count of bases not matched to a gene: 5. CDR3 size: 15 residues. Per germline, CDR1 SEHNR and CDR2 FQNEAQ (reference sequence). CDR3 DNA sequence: TGTGCCAGCAGCTTACCCGGACAGGGTGATCAGCCCCAGCATTTT. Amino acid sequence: CASSLPGQGDQPQHF.

The CDR3 DNA sequence: TGTGCCACCAGTGATTTACAAGGCGGCGGCTACACCTTC. Translated, it gives CATSDLQGGGYTF. V and J are TRBV24-1 and TRBJ1-2, with D uncertain. CDR3 length: 13 amino acids. V dropped 1 base and J dropped 8 bases, with 10 bases sitting between them. Germline-derived CDR1 and CDR2 are KGHDR and SFDVKD.

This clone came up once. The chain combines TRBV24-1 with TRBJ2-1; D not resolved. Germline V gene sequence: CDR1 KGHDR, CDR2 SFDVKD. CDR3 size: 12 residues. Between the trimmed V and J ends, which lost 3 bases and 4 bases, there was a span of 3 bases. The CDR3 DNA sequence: TGTGCCACCAGTGATCAGTACAATGAGCAGTTCTTC. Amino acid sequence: CATSDQYNEQFF.

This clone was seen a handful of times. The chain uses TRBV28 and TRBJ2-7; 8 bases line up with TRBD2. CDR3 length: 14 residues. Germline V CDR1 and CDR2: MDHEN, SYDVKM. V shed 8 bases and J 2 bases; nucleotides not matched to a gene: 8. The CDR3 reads CASRSLAGPYEQYV. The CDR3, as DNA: TGTGCCAGCCGTTCCCTAGCGGGTCCCTACGAGCAGTACGTC.

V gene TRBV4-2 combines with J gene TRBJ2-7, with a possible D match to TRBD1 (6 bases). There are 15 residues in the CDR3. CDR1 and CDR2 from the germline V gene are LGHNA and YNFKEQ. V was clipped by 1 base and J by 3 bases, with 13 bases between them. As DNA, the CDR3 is TGTGCCAGCAGCCAAGGCCAGGGGTCGAGCTACGAGCAGTACTTC. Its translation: CASSQGQGSSYEQYF.

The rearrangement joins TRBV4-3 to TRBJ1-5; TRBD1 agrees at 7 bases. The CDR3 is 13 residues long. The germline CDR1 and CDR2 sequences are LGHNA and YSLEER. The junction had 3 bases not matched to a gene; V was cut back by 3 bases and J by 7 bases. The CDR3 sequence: CASSQGTEQPQHF. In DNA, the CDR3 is TGCGCCAGCAGCCAGGGGACAGAACAGCCCCAGCATTTT.

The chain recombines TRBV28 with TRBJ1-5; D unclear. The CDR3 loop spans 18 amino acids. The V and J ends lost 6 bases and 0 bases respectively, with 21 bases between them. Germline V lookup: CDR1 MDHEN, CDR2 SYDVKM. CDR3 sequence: CASSRGRTYRYSNQPQHF. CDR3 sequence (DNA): TGTGCCAGCAGCCGCGGGCGGACCTACAGATATAGCAATCAGCCCCAGCATTTT.

The chain's CDR3 is CASGSSGTGDNEQFF. The DNA of the CDR3 is TGTGCCAGCGGATCCTCCGGGACAGGGGACAATGAGCAGTTCTTC. The V gene is TRBV28, the J gene TRBJ2-1; 10 bases agree with TRBD1. J lost 5 bases, V lost 8 bases, and 9 bases had no gene match. Germline V gene data show CDR1 as MDHEN and CDR2 as SYDVKM. This CDR3 comprises 15 residues.

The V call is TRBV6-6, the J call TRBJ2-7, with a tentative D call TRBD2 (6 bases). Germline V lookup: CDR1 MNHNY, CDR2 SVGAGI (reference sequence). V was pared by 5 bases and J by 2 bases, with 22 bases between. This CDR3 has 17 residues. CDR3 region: CASSRGIGGTGAYEQYF. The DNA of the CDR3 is TGTGCCAGCAGTCGGGGAATTGGGGGGACGGGTGCCTACGAGCAGTACTTC.

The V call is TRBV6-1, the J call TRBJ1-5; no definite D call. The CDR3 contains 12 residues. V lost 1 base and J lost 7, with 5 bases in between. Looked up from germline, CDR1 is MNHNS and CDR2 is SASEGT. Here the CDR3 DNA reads TGTGCCAGCAGTGAAGGTCGGCAGCCCCAGCATTTT. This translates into CASSEGRQPQHF.

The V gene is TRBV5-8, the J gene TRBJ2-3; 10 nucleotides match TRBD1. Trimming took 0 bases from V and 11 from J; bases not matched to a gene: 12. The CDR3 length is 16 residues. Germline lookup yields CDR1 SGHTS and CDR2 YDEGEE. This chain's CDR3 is CASSLAGTGDLWRQYF. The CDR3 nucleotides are TGTGCCAGCAGCTTGGCGGGGACAGGGGATCTTTGGAGGCAGTATTTT.

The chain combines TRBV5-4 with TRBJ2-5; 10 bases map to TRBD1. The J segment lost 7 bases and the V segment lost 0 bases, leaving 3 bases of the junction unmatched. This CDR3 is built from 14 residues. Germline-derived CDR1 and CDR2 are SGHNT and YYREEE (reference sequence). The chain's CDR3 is CASSLERTGGTQYF. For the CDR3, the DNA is TGTGCCAGCAGCTTGGAGAGGACAGGGGGGACCCAGTACTTC.

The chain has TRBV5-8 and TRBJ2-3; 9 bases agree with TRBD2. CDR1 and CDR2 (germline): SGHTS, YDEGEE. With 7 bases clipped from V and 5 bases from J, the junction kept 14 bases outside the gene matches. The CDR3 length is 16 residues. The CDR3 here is CASPTWGLAGEDTQYF. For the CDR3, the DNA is TGTGCCAGCCCTACGTGGGGGTTAGCGGGAGAAGATACGCAGTATTTT.

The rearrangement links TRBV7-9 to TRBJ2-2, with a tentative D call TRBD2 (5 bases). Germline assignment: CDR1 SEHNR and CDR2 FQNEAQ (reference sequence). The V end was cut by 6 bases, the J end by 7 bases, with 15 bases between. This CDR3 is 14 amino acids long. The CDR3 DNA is TGTGCCAGCAGAAGGAGAGGGCAGAGCGGGGAGCTGTTTTTT. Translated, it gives CASRRRGQSGELFF.

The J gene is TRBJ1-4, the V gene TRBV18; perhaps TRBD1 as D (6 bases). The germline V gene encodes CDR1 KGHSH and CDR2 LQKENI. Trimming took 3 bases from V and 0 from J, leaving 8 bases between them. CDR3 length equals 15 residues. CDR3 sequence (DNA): TGTGCCAGCTCACCCGGACAGACAACTAATGAAAAACTGTTTTTT. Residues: CASSPGQTTNEKLFF.

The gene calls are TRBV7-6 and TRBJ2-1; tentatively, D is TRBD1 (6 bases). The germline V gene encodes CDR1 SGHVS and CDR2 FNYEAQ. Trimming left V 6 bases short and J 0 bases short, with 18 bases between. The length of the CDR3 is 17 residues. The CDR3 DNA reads TGTGCCAGCAGTCCCGGCAGGGGCCTGAGCTCCTACAATGAGCAGTTCTTC. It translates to CASSPGRGLSSYNEQFF. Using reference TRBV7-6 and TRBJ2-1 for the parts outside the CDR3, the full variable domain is GAGVSQSPRYKVTKRGQDVALRCDPISGHVSLYWYRQALGQGPEFLTYFNYEAQQDKSGLPNDRFSAERPEGSISTLTIQRTEQRDSAMYRCASSPGRGLSSYNEQFFGPGTRLTVL.

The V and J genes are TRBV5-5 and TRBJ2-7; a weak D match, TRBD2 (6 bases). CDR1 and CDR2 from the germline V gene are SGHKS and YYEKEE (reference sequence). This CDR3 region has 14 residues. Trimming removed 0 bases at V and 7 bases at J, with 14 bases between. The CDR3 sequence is CASSLGGRGGEQYV. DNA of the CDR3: TGTGCCAGCAGCTTGGGAGGGCGGGGAGGTGAGCAGTACGTC.

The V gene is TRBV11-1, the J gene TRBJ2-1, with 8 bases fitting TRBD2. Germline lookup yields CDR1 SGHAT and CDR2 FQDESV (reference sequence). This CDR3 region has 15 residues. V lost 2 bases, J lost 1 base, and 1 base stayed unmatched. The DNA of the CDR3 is TGTGCCAGCAGCTTACGGGGGGGGTCCTACAATGAGCAGTTCTTC. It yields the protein CASSLRGGSYNEQFF. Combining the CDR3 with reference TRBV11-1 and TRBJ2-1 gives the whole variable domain EAEVAQSPRYKITEKSQAVAFWCDPISGHATLYWYRQILGQGPELLVQFQDESVVDDSQLPKDRFSAERLKGVDSTLKIQPAELGDSAMYLCASSLRGGSYNEQFFGPGTRLTVL.

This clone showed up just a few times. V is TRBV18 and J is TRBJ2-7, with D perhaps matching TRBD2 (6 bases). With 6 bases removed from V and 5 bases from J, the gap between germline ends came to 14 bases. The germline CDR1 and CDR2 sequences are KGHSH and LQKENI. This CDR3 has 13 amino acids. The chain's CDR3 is CASSLRAGNEQYV. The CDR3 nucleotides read TGTGCCAGCTCCCTAAGGGCGGGGAACGAGCAGTACGTC.

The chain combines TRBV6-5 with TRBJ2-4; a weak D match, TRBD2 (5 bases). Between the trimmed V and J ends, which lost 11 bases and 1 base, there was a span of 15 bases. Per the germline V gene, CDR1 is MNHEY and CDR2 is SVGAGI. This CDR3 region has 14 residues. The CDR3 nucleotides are TGTGCCTCGTCGGCTACTAGGGCCAAAAACATTCAGTACTTC. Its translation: CASSATRAKNIQYF.

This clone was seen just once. CDR3 nucleotide sequence: TGTGCCAGCAGCAAGCCGATAAAATCGGGACAGCCCTACGAGCAGTACGTC. Translating gives CASSKPIKSGQPYEQYV. The chain joins TRBV21-1 to TRBJ2-7; the table calls TRBD1, which could not be checked here. TRBV21-1 is a recognized pseudogene. CDR3 length: 17 residues.

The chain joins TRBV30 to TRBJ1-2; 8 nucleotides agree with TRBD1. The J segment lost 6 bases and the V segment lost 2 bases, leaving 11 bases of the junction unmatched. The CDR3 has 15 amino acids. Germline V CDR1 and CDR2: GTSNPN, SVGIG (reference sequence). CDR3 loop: CAWSRGNSGGNGYTF. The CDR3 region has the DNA TGTGCCTGGAGTAGAGGCAACTCAGGGGGCAATGGCTACACCTTC. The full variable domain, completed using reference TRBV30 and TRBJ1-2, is SQTIHQWPATLVQPVGSPLSLECTVEGTSNPNLYWYRQAAGRGLQLLFYSVGIGQISSEVPQNLSASRPQDRQFILSSKKLLLSDSGFYLCAWSRGNSGGNGYTFGSGTRLTVV.

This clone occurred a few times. Here the CDR3 DNA reads TGTGCCAGCAGCTTGGCCAGGACAGGGGATTCACCCCTCCACTTT. Its translation is CASSLARTGDSPLHF. The chain couples TRBV5-4 to TRBJ1-6; 9 nucleotides match TRBD1. Trimming at V came to 0 bases and at J to 8 bases, leaving 3 bases not matched to a gene. Germline values: CDR1 SGHNT, CDR2 YYREEE (reference sequence). CDR3 length equals 15 residues. Combining the CDR3 with reference TRBV5-4 and TRBJ1-6 gives the whole variable domain ETGVTQSPTHLIKTRGQQVTLRCSSQSGHNTVSWYQQALGQGPQFIFQYYREEENGRGNFPPRFSGLQFPNYSSELNVNALELDDSALYLCASSLARTGDSPLHFGNGTRLTVT.

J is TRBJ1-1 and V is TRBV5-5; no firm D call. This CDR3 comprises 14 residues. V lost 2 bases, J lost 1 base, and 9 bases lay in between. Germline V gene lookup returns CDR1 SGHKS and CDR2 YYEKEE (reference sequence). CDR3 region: CASSFGLSNTEAFF. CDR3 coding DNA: TGTGCCAGCAGCTTCGGGTTGTCGAACACTGAAGCTTTCTTT.

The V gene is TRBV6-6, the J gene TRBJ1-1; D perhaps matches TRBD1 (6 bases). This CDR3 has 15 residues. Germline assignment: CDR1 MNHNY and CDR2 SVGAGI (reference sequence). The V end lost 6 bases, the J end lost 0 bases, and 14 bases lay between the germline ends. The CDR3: CASRGPDSMNTEAFF. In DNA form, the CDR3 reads TGTGCCAGCAGGGGCCCGGACAGCATGAACACTGAAGCTTTCTTT.